This T cell receptor (beta chain) was observed in a study of CD4 T cells in relation to SARS-CoV-2 and coronaviruses. Findings and caveats of the study: Crossreactive clones expanded significantly less to SARS-CoV-2 than monoreactive clones. In roughly 65% of donors, memory CD4+ clonotypes crossrecognized SARS-CoV-2 and at least one common cold coronavirus spike.

CDR1 is MNHEY and CDR2 is SMNVEV in the germline V gene (reference sequence). The CDR3 is 16 residues long. V was trimmed by 5 bases and J by 1 base, leaving 18 bases between them. Before the COVID-19 pandemic, during about 2010-2018, CD4+ T cells were taken from unexposed donors. The cells were cultured for about ten days before CD4+ T cells were isolated. Concerning this clone itself: Its antigen is unidentified.

Assay: immunoSEQ multiplex PCR; the TCRdb copy retains only in-frame clones and omits some. Of about 21,000 clones detected, roughly 72% appear once; the ten largest clones hold about 17%. Sequencing was performed on CD4+ T cells from PBMCs, cultured in vitro. This clonotype was sampled from a human donor in good health. This chain joins TRBV27 and TRBJ2-7; D perhaps matches TRBD1 (6 bases). The CDR3 DNA sequence: TGTGCCAGCAGTCCCCTGACAGGCCTCTTATCCTACGAGCAGTACTTC. Translation: CASSPLTGLLSYEQYF.